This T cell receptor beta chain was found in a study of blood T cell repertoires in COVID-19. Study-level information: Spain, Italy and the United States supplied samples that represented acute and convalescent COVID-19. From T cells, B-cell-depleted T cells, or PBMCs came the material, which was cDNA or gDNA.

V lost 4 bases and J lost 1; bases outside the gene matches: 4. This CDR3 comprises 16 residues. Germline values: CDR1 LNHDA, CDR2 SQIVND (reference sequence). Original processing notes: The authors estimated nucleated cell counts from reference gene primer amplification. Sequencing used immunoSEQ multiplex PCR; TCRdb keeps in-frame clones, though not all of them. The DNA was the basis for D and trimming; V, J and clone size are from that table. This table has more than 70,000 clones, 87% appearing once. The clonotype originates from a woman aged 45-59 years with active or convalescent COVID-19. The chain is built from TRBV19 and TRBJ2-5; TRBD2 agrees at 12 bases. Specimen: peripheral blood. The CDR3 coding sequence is TGTGCCAGTAGTAACCCACTAGCGGGGGGCCAAGAGACCCAGTACTTC. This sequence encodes CASSNPLAGGQETQYF.